This T cell receptor beta chain was observed in a study of blood T cell repertoires in COVID-19 (dated by TCRdb to 2020 to 2022). For context, the study as a whole: For ImmuneRACE Cohort 3, a participant was defined as recovered based on two consecutive negative NP/OP PCR tests, clearance by a healthcare professional, or resolution of symptoms. Samples from collaborators originated in the United States, Italy and Spain and spanned both the acute and convalescent phases of COVID-19. The prospective study material was composed of cDNA or gDNA derived from T cells, B-cell-depleted T cells, or PBMCs. Deeply sampled blood TCRbeta repertoires from subjects exposed to, actively infected with, or recovered from COVID-19 were included in the dataset. The repertoires were released in a freely available public database meant as a resource for research on the immune response to SARS-CoV-2. The samples were drawn from two sources: the first 160 participants of the ongoing ImmuneRACE study, and 950 to 1,500 subjects contributed by 6 global collaborators. Nearly every sample came with metadata listing a de-identified subject ID, COVID-19 status, age in years and sex. Where available, HLA class I and class II types were taken from metadata supplied by the sample provider and were not determined by assay-based typing.

Enrolling through a virtual design, the prospective study's participants ranged in age from roughly 18 to 90 years and lived across 20 to 25 United States geographic areas. In the prospective study, cohorts were assigned on the basis of participant-reported clinical history obtained from a screening survey and a study questionnaire. In the prospective study, mobile phlebotomists collected whole blood, serum and a nasopharyngeal or oropharyngeal swab from each participant. Prospective study participants could optionally give additional blood draws and questionnaires over an approximately 2-month period. Prospective study blood samples were shipped either frozen or at room temperature before DNA extraction. The germline V gene supplies CDR1 ENHRY and CDR2 SYGVKD. The CDR3, cysteine through phenylalanine, is 14 amino acids long. CDR3 DNA is the only sequence kept; it has 42 bases, read in frame from the first base. From V the trimming removes 4 bases and from J it removes 9 bases, while the gene matches leave 8 bases of the junction unaccounted for.

Broad study findings and their caveats: How much clinical and demographic metadata was included differed by source and by participant, and the metadata was provided uncurated.

Remarks on this clone: Its antigen is not yet known. The record has no base qualities; no much larger clone is one base away.

TCRbeta CDR3 regions were amplified from genomic DNA by means of the immunoSEQ Assay, a bias-controlled multiplex PCR. In the source study's methods: Within the assay, amplification of reference gene primers was used to estimate how many nucleated cells each sample contained. Sequence reads were collapsed and filtered to measure the absolute abundance of every unique TCRbeta CDR3 rearrangement. Productive Simpson clonality was computed per sample as the square root of Simpson's diversity index over productive rearrangements. TCRdb mirrors the immuneACCESS table, restricted to in-frame sequences. Some clones are absent from its copies; in checked studies, under half trace to an unresolved V gene, and the reason for the others is unknown. V, J and clone size were drawn from that table, and D and trimming were deduced from the DNA. This sample is represented by under 300,000 clones; approximately 90% of them were singletons. The ten largest account for over 2% of the sample.

The sequenced material came from PBMCs or T cells enriched from blood (not recorded which). The chain couples TRBV10-3 to TRBJ2-7; the central 11 bases match TRBD2. The TCR sequence derives from a woman aged 55-70 years in a cohort exposed to, infected with or recovered from COVID-19 (not recorded which). In nucleotide form, the sequence is TGTGCCATCAGTGCTCCGACTAGCGGGAAAGGGCAGTACTTC. It translates as CAISAPTSGKGQYF.